One sample yielded the 28 T cell receptor beta chains listed below, sequenced in a study of regulatory T cells in long-lasting Graves disease listed by TCRdb under 2021. In the paper's terms, the time point label means: newly diagnosed GD, antithyroid drugs for less than 3 months. For both TCR sequencing and RNA sequencing, RNA was extracted from PBMCs in TRIzol. Libraries were made using multiplex PCR. Sequencing relied on an Illumina HiSeq 4000. To build TCR beta libraries, CDR3 regions were amplified by Arm-PCR using iRepertoire HTBI primers. TCRdb reprocessing: public reads trimmed at Q25 with fastp, clones called with MiXCR, in-frame beta chains kept. All rows with the same CDR3 protein become a single entry with the most common DNA and genes. Counted in this sample were approximately 350,000 distinct CDR3 sequences; around 15% of them appeared once. Around 21% of the sample belongs to the ten largest clones.

The sample was also linked to a second study, of T cells in Graves' hyperthyroidism and ophthalmopathy.

The source was peripheral blood mononuclear cells (PBMCs), collected at new diagnosis, from a patient treated with antithyroid drugs. These receptor sequences come from a young woman with Graves disease. Donor details come from another sample of the same person, matched by shared clones.

This clonotype was observed at least ten times. The junction and the germline gene differ at one end; a read error may be behind it. V usage is TRBV4-1 and J usage is TRBJ1-2; D possibly corresponds to TRBD1 (5 bases). There are 14 residues in the CDR3. Germline CDR1 is MGHRA and CDR2 is YSYEKL. The CDR3 is CASSPEEGHYGYTF. In nucleotides, the CDR3 is TGTGCCAGCAGCCCGGAGGAGGGGCACTATGGCTACACCTTC.

This clonotype was counted many times. The chain employs TRBV28 and TRBJ1-2; unclear D gene. CDR3 length: 14 amino acids. Per germline, CDR1 MDHEN and CDR2 SYDVKM. V lost 8 bases and J lost 8, with 21 bases in between. The CDR3 DNA follows: TGTGCCAGCGGGCAACAGATAGCGGCGGGGGGCTACACCTTC. Translating gives CASGQQIAAGGYTF.

This clonotype showed up many times. The V and J genes are TRBV7-9 and TRBJ2-5, with TRBD2 matching over 8 bases. CDR1 and CDR2 (germline): SEHNR, FQNEAQ (reference sequence). Losses at the gene ends were 4 bases for V and 0 bases for J; bases not matched to a gene: 4. This CDR3 contains 15 residues. The CDR3 DNA reads as TGTGCCAGCAGCTGGGGAGCGGGGGACCAAGAGACCCAGTACTTC. It codes for CASSWGAGDQETQYF.

This clonotype was seen repeatedly, ten times or more. The V and J genes are TRBV2 and TRBJ1-6; 8 bases match TRBD1. V dropped 6 bases and J dropped 7; count of bases not matched to a gene: 5. The CDR3 has 14 amino acids. Germline assignment: CDR1 SNHLY and CDR2 FYNNEI. The CDR3 region is CASSRYRGNSPLHF. In DNA, the CDR3 is TGTGCCAGCAGCAGATACAGGGGGAATTCACCCCTCCACTTT.

In its sample, this clonotype was seen many times. The J gene is TRBJ1-2, the V gene TRBV2; 10 bases agree with TRBD1. The CDR3 extends over 14 amino acids. V lost 4 bases, J lost 4 bases, and 3 bases stayed unmatched. The germline gives CDR1 SNHLY, CDR2 FYNNEI. The CDR3 spells CASSADRGGYGYTF. CDR3 nucleotides: TGTGCCAGCAGTGCGGACAGGGGGGGCTATGGCTACACCTTC.

With respect to this clonotype: One end of the junction fails to match germline, which may point to a read error. CDR3 sequence: CASNLESGGQPPFF. The CDR3, as DNA: TGTGCCAGCAACTTGGAATCAGGGGGACAGCCTCCGTTCTTT. This chain uses TRBV5-4 with TRBJ1-1, with 7 nucleotides matching TRBD1. The CDR3 is made up of 14 amino acids. Germline CDR1 SGHNT, CDR2 YYREEE (reference sequence).

This rearrangement joins TRBV5-1 to TRBJ2-3; a possible D gene is TRBD2 (6 bases). In germline, CDR1 is SGHRS, CDR2 YFSETQ. Trimming shortened V by 4 bases and J by 4 bases, and 16 bases separated the two germline ends. CDR3 size: 15 residues. CDR3 protein: CASSPLVGRPDTQYF. For the CDR3, the DNA is TGCGCCAGCAGCCCCCTAGTAGGGAGGCCAGATACGCAGTATTTT.

This clonotype was counted at least ten times. CDR3 sequence reads: CASSPGTGTSTDTQYF. In DNA form, the CDR3 reads TGTGCCAGCAGCCCCGGGACAGGTACTAGCACAGATACGCAGTATTTT. The gene calls are TRBV5-8 and TRBJ2-3, with 8 bases fitting TRBD1. V gave up 4 bases and J gave up 0 bases; unmatched junction bases: 7. The length of the CDR3 is 16 residues. Germline CDR1 reads SGHTS; CDR2 reads YDEGEE.

Turning to this clonotype: A read error may explain this, as a much larger clone is one base away. The chain combines TRBV11-3 with TRBJ1-6; D perhaps matches TRBD1 (5 bases). This CDR3 comprises 14 residues. Trimming removed 5 bases from V and 10 bases from J, with 15 bases in between. Germline CDR1 reads SGHNT; CDR2 reads YENEEA. Here the CDR3 DNA reads TGTGCCAGCAGCCCGGGAGGGACGGGCTCACCCCTCCACTTT. Translation gives CASSPGGTGSPLHF.

In its sample, this clonotype was seen many times. The chain links TRBV7-2 to TRBJ2-5, with 9 bases that match TRBD2. V lost 6 bases and J lost 5; bases outside the gene matches: 7. Looked up from germline, CDR1 is SGHTA and CDR2 is FQGNSA. The CDR3 extends over 14 amino acids. The CDR3 region is CASRHSGSYETQYF. CDR3 nucleotide sequence: TGTGCCAGCAGACATAGCGGGAGTTATGAGACCCAGTACTTC.

This clonotype has ten or more counts. V is TRBV6-1 and J is TRBJ1-5; D is uncertain. The CDR3 contains 14 residues. Germline V lookup: CDR1 MNHNS, CDR2 SASEGT. V lost 7 bases to trimming and J lost 3 bases, with 13 bases between them. CDR3 nucleotides: TGTGCCAGCAAACCGCCGGGGATCAATCAGCCCCAGCATTTT. It yields the protein CASKPPGINQPQHF.

This clonotype was counted at least ten times. This rearrangement joins TRBV30 to TRBJ2-1; D is tentatively TRBD1 or TRBD2 (5 bases each). Trimming took 4 bases from V and 6 from J, leaving 7 bases between them. Germline lookup yields CDR1 GTSNPN and CDR2 SVGIG (reference sequence). The CDR3 runs to 11 residues. The CDR3 DNA is TGTGCCTGGACAGGGACCAATGAGCAGTTCTTC. Translation gives CAWTGTNEQFF.

This clonotype occurred once. The chain combines TRBV19 with TRBJ2-1; possibly TRBD1 or TRBD2 for D (5 bases each). Germline CDR1 reads LNHDA; CDR2 reads SQIVND (reference sequence). The CDR3 is 13 amino acids. Trimming removed 1 base from V and 5 bases from J, with 6 bases in between. CDR3 bases: TGTGCCAGTAGTATAGGGGACCACAATGAGCAGTTCTTC. It encodes CASSIGDHNEQFF.

This clonotype was observed at least ten times. The V and J genes are TRBV4-1 and TRBJ2-7; maybe TRBD2 (7 bases). Germline lookup yields CDR1 MGHRA and CDR2 YSYEKL. The CDR3 runs to 15 residues. The V end was cut by 4 bases, the J end by 6 bases, with 19 bases between. CDR3 DNA sequence: TGCGCCAGCAGCCCAGCCGGGGGGTCAGGGGCCGAGCAGTACTTC. This encodes CASSPAGGSGAEQYF.

V and J are TRBV6-5 and TRBJ1-4; D ambiguous. The CDR3 has 12 residues. The germline CDR1 and CDR2 sequences are MNHEY and SVGAGI. Trimming stripped 4 bases from V and 11 bases from J, with 11 bases between. DNA for the CDR3: TGTGCCAGCAGTTGGCGGACGGGGAAACTGTTTTTT. Its translation: CASSWRTGKLFF.

This clonotype was detected ten times or more. CDR3: CASCHQDSNQPQHF. The CDR3 DNA is TGTGCCAGCTGCCATCAGGATAGCAATCAGCCCCAGCATTTT. The rearrangement uses TRBV6-1 and TRBJ1-5; D not resolved. The CDR3 runs 14 residues. V was cut by 8 bases and J by 0 bases, with 11 bases left in between. The germline V gene has CDR1 MNHNS and CDR2 SASEGT.

This clonotype was counted at least ten times. This chain links TRBV20-1 with TRBJ1-5; 8 bases map to TRBD1. Germline V gene sequence: CDR1 DFQATT, CDR2 SNEGSKA (reference sequence). The CDR3 contains 17 residues. Trimming at V came to 5 bases and at J to 0 bases, leaving 12 bases not matched to a gene. As DNA, the CDR3 is TGCAGTGCTCTTGACAGGGGCCACCAATATAGCAATCAGCCCCAGCATTTT. Amino acids: CSALDRGHQYSNQPQHF.

The chain is built from TRBV7-2 and TRBJ2-1; 7 bases match TRBD2. V gave up 3 bases and J gave up 6 bases; unmatched junction bases: 8. CDR1 SGHTA and CDR2 FQGNSA come from the germline V gene. This CDR3 contains 15 residues. The DNA for the CDR3 is TGTGCCAGCAGCTTGGGGAGGGCCCCCATCAATGAGCAGTTCTTC. This encodes CASSLGRAPINEQFF.

This clonotype was counted ten times or more. The V call is TRBV18, the J call TRBJ2-5; D uncertain. CDR3 size: 13 residues. Trimming removed 4 bases at V and 0 bases at J, with 6 bases between. Germline values: CDR1 KGHSH, CDR2 LQKENI. The CDR3 DNA reads as TGTGCCAGCTCACAAGAGTACCAAGAGACCCAGTACTTC. Translation: CASSQEYQETQYF.

This clonotype has a count of ten or more. The V call is TRBV5-8, the J call TRBJ2-7; possibly TRBD2 for D (6 bases). V dropped 5 bases and J dropped 3 bases, with 18 bases sitting between them. The CDR3 loop spans 15 amino acids. CDR1 is SGHTS and CDR2 is YDEGEE in the germline V gene. The CDR3 region has the DNA TGTGCCAGCAGTCGTGCGGGAAGGGTACACTACGAGCAGTACTTC. Translation gives CASSRAGRVHYEQYF.

This clonotype was recorded at least ten times. V gene TRBV18 combines with J gene TRBJ2-3; perhaps TRBD1 as D (6 bases). V shed 3 bases and J shed 0 bases, with 19 bases lying between them. Germline V gene data show CDR1 as KGHSH and CDR2 as LQKENI. The CDR3 is 18 amino acids. The CDR3 region is CASSPGARTAISTDTQYF. In DNA, the CDR3 is TGTGCCAGCTCACCGGGCGCTCGGACAGCCATTAGCACAGATACGCAGTATTTT.

This clonotype has just a few counts. This may arise from a read error, as a much more abundant clone is one base away. The chain is built from TRBV30 and TRBJ2-3, with no clear D. Per germline, CDR1 GTSNPN and CDR2 SVGIG (reference sequence). The V and J ends lost 2 bases and 4 bases respectively, with 13 bases between them. The CDR3 spans 14 residues. The CDR3 loop reads CAWSIARSADTQYF. In nucleotides, the CDR3 is TGTGCCTGGAGTATAGCCAGGTCTGCAGATACGCAGTATTTT. The variable domain in full, completed from reference TRBV30 and TRBJ2-3, reads SQTIHQWPATLVQPVGSPLSLECTVEGTSNPNLYWYRQAAGRGLQLLFYSVGIGQISSEVPQNLSASRPQDRQFILSSKKLLLSDSGFYLCAWSIARSADTQYFGPGTRLTVL.

This clonotype appeared many times. This rearrangement joins TRBV5-1 to TRBJ1-1; tentatively, D is TRBD1 (5 bases). This CDR3 is 14 amino acids long. The V gene lost 4 bases and the J gene lost 4 bases, with 14 bases spanning the gap. Germline V lookup: CDR1 SGHRS, CDR2 YFSETQ. The CDR3 coding sequence is TGCGCCAGCAGCCCTGGGACGGTTGTCACTGAAGCTTTCTTT. Translated, it gives CASSPGTVVTEAFF.

The J gene is TRBJ2-7, the V gene TRBV29-1, with D uncertain. Germline loops: CDR1 SQVTM, CDR2 ANQGSEA. The ends were cut back, 1 base at V and 3 bases at J, with 7 bases in the middle. The CDR3 consists of 12 residues. DNA for the CDR3: TGCAGCGTTGAAGTTGATATCTACGAGCAGTACTTC. Translating gives CSVEVDIYEQYF.

This clonotype was observed at least ten times. The chain recombines TRBV2 with TRBJ2-1; D is perhaps TRBD2 (5 bases). V was cut by 9 bases and J by 0 bases, with 12 bases left in between. Germline V gives CDR1 SNHLY, CDR2 FYNNEI. The CDR3 has 14 residues. The DNA of the CDR3 is TGTGCCAGTCTCCAAGGGAGCTCCTACAATGAGCAGTTCTTC. Translation gives CASLQGSSYNEQFF.

This chain joins TRBV6-1 and TRBJ2-7; the D gene is possibly TRBD1 (6 bases). Germline values: CDR1 MNHNS, CDR2 SASEGT. There are 14 residues in the CDR3. The V end was cut by 5 bases, the J end by 3 bases, with 14 bases between. The CDR3 sequence is CASSRNRDGYEQYF. CDR3 DNA: TGTGCCAGCAGTCGTAACAGGGACGGCTACGAGCAGTACTTC.

J is TRBJ2-1 and V is TRBV20-1; D is perhaps TRBD2 (5 bases). Trimming left V 6 bases short and J 7 bases short, with 16 bases between. The CDR3 totals 13 residues. Germline assignment: CDR1 DFQATT and CDR2 SNEGSKA (reference sequence). The CDR3 here is CSAGVGSQNEQFF. CDR3 nucleotides: TGCAGTGCCGGGGTGGGGTCGCAGAATGAGCAGTTCTTC.

This clonotype has just a few counts. The genes are TRBV5-1 and TRBJ2-3; tentative D call: TRBD2 (5 bases). The DNA end favors TRBJ2-5, so the J call may be wrong. CDR3 length equals 13 residues. In germline, CDR1 is SGHRS, CDR2 YFSETQ. CDR3 residues: CASSWRAGETQYF. For the CDR3, the DNA is TGCGCCAGCAGCTGGCGGGCCGGGGAGACCCAGTACTTC.